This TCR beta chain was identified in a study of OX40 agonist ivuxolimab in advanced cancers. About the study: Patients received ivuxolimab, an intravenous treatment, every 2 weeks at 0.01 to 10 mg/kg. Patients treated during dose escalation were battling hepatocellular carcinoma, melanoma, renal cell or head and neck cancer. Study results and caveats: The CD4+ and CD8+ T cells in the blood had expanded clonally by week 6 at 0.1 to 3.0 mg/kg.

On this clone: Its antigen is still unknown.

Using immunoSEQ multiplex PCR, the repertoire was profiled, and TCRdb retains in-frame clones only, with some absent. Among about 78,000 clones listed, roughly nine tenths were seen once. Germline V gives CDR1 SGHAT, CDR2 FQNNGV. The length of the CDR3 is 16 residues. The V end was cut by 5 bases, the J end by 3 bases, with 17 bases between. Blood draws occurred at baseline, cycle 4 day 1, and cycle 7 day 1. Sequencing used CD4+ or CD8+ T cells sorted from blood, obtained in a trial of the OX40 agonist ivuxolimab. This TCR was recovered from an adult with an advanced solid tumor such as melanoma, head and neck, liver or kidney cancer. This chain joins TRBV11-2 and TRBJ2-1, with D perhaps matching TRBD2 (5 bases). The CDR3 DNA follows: TGTGCCAGCAGCCTGGACTCTCCGGTGGTCTACAATGAGCAGTTCTTC. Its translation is CASSLDSPVVYNEQFF.